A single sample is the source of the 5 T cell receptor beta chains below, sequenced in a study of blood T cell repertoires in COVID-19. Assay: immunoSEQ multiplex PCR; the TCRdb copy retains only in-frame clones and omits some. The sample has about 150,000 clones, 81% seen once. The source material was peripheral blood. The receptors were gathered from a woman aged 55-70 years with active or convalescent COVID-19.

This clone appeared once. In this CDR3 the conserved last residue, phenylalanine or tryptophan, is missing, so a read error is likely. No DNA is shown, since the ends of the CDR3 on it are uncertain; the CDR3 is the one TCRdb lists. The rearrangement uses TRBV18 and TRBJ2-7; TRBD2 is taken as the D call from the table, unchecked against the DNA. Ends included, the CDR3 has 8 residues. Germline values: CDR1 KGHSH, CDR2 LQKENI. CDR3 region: CASSRAGI.

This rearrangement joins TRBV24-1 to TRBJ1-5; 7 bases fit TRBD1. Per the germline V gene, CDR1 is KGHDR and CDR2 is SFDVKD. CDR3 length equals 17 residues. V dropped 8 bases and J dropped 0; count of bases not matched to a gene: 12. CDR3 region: CATIRTGNYYSNQPQHF. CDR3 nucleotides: TGTGCCACCATTCGGACAGGCAACTATTATAGCAATCAGCCCCAGCATTTT.

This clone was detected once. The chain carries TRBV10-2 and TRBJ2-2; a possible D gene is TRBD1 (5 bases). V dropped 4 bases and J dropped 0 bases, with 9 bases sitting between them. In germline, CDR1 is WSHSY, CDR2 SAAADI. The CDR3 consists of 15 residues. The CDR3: CASSADNSNTGELFF. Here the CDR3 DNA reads TGCGCCAGCAGTGCGGACAACTCGAACACCGGGGAGCTGTTTTTT.

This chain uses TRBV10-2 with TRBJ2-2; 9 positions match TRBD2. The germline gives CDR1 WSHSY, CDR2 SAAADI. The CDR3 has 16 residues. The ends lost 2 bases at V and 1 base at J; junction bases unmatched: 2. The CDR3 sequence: CASSEGLALNTGELFF. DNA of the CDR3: TGCGCCAGCAGTGAGGGACTAGCGTTGAACACCGGGGAGCTGTTTTTT.

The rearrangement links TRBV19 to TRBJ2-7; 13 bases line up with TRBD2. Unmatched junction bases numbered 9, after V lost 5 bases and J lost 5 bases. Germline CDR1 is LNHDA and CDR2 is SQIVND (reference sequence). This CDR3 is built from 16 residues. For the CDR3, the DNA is TGTGCCAGTAGTCCAACCCGGACTAGCGGGAGCCACGAGCAGTACTTC. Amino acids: CASSPTRTSGSHEQYF.